This T cell receptor beta chain was recovered during a study of blood T cell repertoires in COVID-19. CDR1 is SGHDT, CDR2 YYEEEE, per germline. The CDR3 is 15 residues long. V was clipped by 4 bases and J by 2 bases, with 13 bases between them. Original methodology: Reference gene primers were amplified, and this amplification served to estimate nucleated cell counts. This table comes from immunoSEQ multiplex PCR, and its TCRdb copy is limited to in-frame clones, with some not included. V and J calls and clone size follow that table, whereas D and trimming were derived from the DNA. The data hold 53,000 or so clones, with about 70% observed a single time.

The V gene is TRBV5-6, the J gene TRBJ2-1; D gene uncertain. The clonotype comes from a man between 50 and 59 years old with active or convalescent COVID-19. The sample was peripheral blood. The DNA for the CDR3 is TGTGCCAGCAGCCTGGAGCGAAGTACCTACAATGAGCAGTTCTTC. This encodes CASSLERSTYNEQFF.